These 13 T cell receptor beta chains were all obtained from the same sample, sequenced in a study of massively parallel sequencing of T cell beta chains. In TCRdb, the 5' RACE reads were re-called with MiXCR into one record per CDR3 protein. The sample yields 3,500 to 5,000 distinct CDR3 sequences, 38% seen once. Material: commercial RNA from peripheral blood pooled from many donors. The receptors were gathered from a pool of human donors in good health; the sample was commercial RNA pooled from many donors.

A remark on this clonotype: This CDR3 fails to terminate in the conserved phenylalanine or tryptophan, so it likely reflects a read error. The genes are TRBV12-3 or TRBV12-4 and TRBJ1-2; 7 nucleotides agree with TRBD1. V shed 3 bases and J 7 bases; nucleotides not matched to a gene: 8. This CDR3 contains 14 residues. CDR3 coding DNA: TGTGCCAGCAGTTTTCGAGAGGGGGCGCGTGGCTACACCTTA. Translated, it gives CASSFREGARGYTL.

This chain uses TRBV20-1 with TRBJ2-7, with D perhaps TRBD1 or TRBD2 (6 bases each). Germline V gene data show CDR1 as DFQATT and CDR2 as SNEGSKA (reference sequence). The CDR3 spans 12 residues. Trimming pared 3 bases from V and 9 bases from J, leaving 15 bases between. CDR3 region: CSASNGEGGQYF. CDR3 nucleotides: TGCAGTGCTAGCAACGGTGAGGGGGGGCAGTACTTC.

This clonotype appeared a few times. V gene TRBV28 combines with J gene TRBJ2-7; weak D call: TRBD1 (7 bases). V gave up 4 bases and J gave up 1 base, with 14 bases separating them. CDR3 length: 15 amino acids. Per the germline V gene, CDR1 is MDHEN and CDR2 is SYDVKM. The CDR3 bases are TGTGCCAGCAGTTCGTCAGGGGGGCTTTCCTACGAGCAGTACTTC. Its translation: CASSSSGGLSYEQYF.

CDR3 bases: TGCAGTGCCCGGGCCCCATGGTACGAGCAGTACTTC. Amino acid sequence: CSARAPWYEQYF. This chain links TRBV20-1 with TRBJ2-7; no definite D call. The germline V and J ends were trimmed by 6 bases and 4 bases, with 13 bases remaining between them. The CDR3 contains 12 residues. Germline values: CDR1 DFQATT, CDR2 SNEGSKA (reference sequence).

The V and J genes are TRBV20-1 and TRBJ1-1; 8 positions match TRBD1. Germline lookup yields CDR1 DFQATT and CDR2 SNEGSKA (reference sequence). The ends lost 3 bases at V and 4 bases at J; junction bases unmatched: 1. The CDR3 is 12 residues long. CDR3: CSASTGGTEAFF. In nucleotides, the CDR3 is TGCAGTGCTAGCACAGGGGGCACTGAAGCTTTCTTT.

This clonotype was picked up a small number of times. The chain couples TRBV5-1 to TRBJ1-1; TRBD1 aligns across 8 bases. Per germline, CDR1 SGHRS and CDR2 YFSETQ. V shed 0 bases and J 2 bases; nucleotides not matched to a gene: 3. This CDR3 is built from 15 residues. The CDR3 sequence: CASSLAGGRNTEAFF. In DNA form, the CDR3 reads TGCGCCAGCAGCTTGGCAGGGGGCAGAAACACTGAAGCTTTCTTT.

The table lists this clonotype with a few counts. The CDR3 here is CASSLEIPRSPLHF. The CDR3 DNA follows: TGCGCCAGCAGCTTGGAAATTCCCAGGTCACCCCTCCACTTT. This chain links TRBV5-1 with TRBJ1-6; D uncertain. The CDR3 is made up of 14 amino acids. V shed 0 bases and J shed 10 bases, with 11 bases lying between them. Germline loops: CDR1 SGHRS, CDR2 YFSETQ. Using reference TRBV5-1 and TRBJ1-6 for the parts outside the CDR3, the full variable domain is KAGVTQTPRYLIKTRGQQVTLSCSPISGHRSVSWYQQTPGQGLQFLFEYFSETQRNKGNFPGRFSGRQFSNSRSEMNVSTLELGDSALYLCASSLEIPRSPLHFGNGTRLTVT.

The chain is built from TRBV6-2 or TRBV6-3 and TRBJ2-6, with D perhaps matching TRBD2 (5 bases). The CDR3 covers 14 residues. Trimming stripped 8 bases from V and 2 bases from J, with 10 bases between. Germline V gene data show CDR1 as MNHEY and CDR2 as SVGEGT. CDR3: CASGGTAGANVLTF. The CDR3 nucleotides read TGTGCCAGCGGAGGAACAGCTGGGGCCAACGTCCTGACTTTC.

The gene calls are TRBV20-1 and TRBJ2-3; 9 nucleotides line up with TRBD2. Germline-derived CDR1 and CDR2 are DFQATT and SNEGSKA (reference sequence). V gave up 5 bases and J gave up 10 bases; unmatched junction bases: 10. This CDR3 spans 13 amino acids. CDR3 region: CSAQPGLAKAQYF. As DNA, the CDR3 is TGCAGTGCTCAGCCGGGACTAGCAAAAGCGCAGTATTTT.

This clonotype was found a few times. This rearrangement joins TRBV20-1 to TRBJ2-7; possibly TRBD1 for D (6 bases). Trimming left V 3 bases short and J 3 bases short, with 12 bases between. The CDR3 covers 13 residues. Germline loops: CDR1 DFQATT, CDR2 SNEGSKA (reference sequence). DNA of the CDR3: TGCAGTGCTAGTACCGGGACACACTACGAGCAGTACTTC. Residues: CSASTGTHYEQYF.

This clonotype was counted between two and nine times. The chain couples TRBV6-2 or TRBV6-3 to TRBJ1-1; no clear D. V shed 2 bases and J shed 4 bases, with 5 bases lying between them. This CDR3 has 12 residues. Per the germline V gene, CDR1 is MNHEY and CDR2 is SVGEGT. In nucleotides, the CDR3 is TGTGCCAGCAGTTACAAGGGCACTGAAGCTTTCTTT. It is translated as CASSYKGTEAFF.

The chain recombines TRBV7-2 with TRBJ1-1, with unresolved D. V lost 5 bases and J lost 1, with 8 bases in between. This CDR3 contains 13 residues. CDR1 and CDR2 from the germline V gene are SGHTA and FQGNSA. The CDR3 nucleotides read TGTGCCAGCAGCAAAACAGCGAACACTGAAGCTTTCTTT. The encoded protein is CASSKTANTEAFF.

The gene calls are TRBV4-1 and TRBJ2-3; 9 nucleotides line up with TRBD2. This CDR3 has 15 residues. The germline CDR1 and CDR2 sequences are MGHRA and YSYEKL. Losses at the gene ends were 1 base for V and 4 bases for J; bases not matched to a gene: 3. In DNA, the CDR3 is TGCGCCAGCAGCCAAGTAGCGGGGGTTTCAGATACGCAGTATTTT. The encoded protein is CASSQVAGVSDTQYF.